This TCR beta chain was found in a study of cytomegalovirus exposure and HLA in healthy donors. Study-level results: TCR beta chains associated with HLA were, in a later analysis, more clonally expanded than equally common others. A reported reduction in N-insertions relative to the approximately 640-donor mean was seen in an Asian-associated ancestry cluster in a later analysis. Later analysis showed TCR association rates varying by HLA locus, highest for DRB1 and lowest for HLA-C.

Researchers ran the PCR with 60 Vbeta and 13 Jbeta primers. Measured with immunoSEQ multiplex PCR; TCRdb has only the in-frame clones, and not every one. The repertoire holds roughly 200,000 clones, with approximately 90% as singletons. Notes on this clone: As yet, its antigen is unknown.

This receptor was identified in a woman between 18 and 29 years old in good health and CMV-seronegative. The sample consisted of PBMCs.

The CDR3 spells CASSLMGAGREQYF. CDR3 nucleotides: TGCGCCAGCAGCTTGATGGGGGCAGGGCGGGAGCAGTACTTC. V usage is TRBV5-1 and J usage is TRBJ2-7, with D tentatively TRBD1 (6 bases). Germline values: CDR1 SGHRS, CDR2 YFSETQ. The CDR3 length is 14 residues. Trimming cost V 1 base and J 7 bases, with 15 bases left between them. Using reference TRBV5-1 and TRBJ2-7 for the parts outside the CDR3, the full variable domain is KAGVTQTPRYLIKTRGQQVTLSCSPISGHRSVSWYQQTPGQGLQFLFEYFSETQRNKGNFPGRFSGRQFSNSRSEMNVSTLELGDSALYLCASSLMGAGREQYFGPGTRLTVT.